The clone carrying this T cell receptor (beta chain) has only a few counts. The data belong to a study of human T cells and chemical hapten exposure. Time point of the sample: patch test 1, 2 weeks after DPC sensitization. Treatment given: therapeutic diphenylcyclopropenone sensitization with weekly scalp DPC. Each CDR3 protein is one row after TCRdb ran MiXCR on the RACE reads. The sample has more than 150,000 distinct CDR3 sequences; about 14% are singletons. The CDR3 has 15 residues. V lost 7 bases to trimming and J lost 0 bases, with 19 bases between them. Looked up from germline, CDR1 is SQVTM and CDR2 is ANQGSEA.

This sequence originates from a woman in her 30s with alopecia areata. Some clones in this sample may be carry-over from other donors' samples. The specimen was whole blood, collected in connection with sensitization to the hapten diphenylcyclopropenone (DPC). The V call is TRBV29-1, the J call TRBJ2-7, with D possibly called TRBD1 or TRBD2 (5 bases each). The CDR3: CSAGTGPVGSYEQYF. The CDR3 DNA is TGCAGCGCAGGGACCGGCCCTGTGGGCTCCTACGAGCAGTACTTC.